These 26 T cell receptor beta chains originate from one sample sequenced in a study of blood T cell repertoires in COVID-19. This table comes from immunoSEQ multiplex PCR, and its TCRdb copy is limited to in-frame clones, with some not included. The profile covers about 170,000 clones, with roughly 81% appearing a single time and 7.7% taken by the ten largest. Sequencing was performed on peripheral blood. The receptors come from a man between 40 and 49 years old who had recovered from COVID-19.

The V gene is TRBV28, the J gene TRBJ1-2, with TRBD1 matching 9 bases. The CDR3 spans 15 residues. CDR1 MDHEN and CDR2 SYDVKM come from the germline V gene. J lost 0 bases, V lost 7 bases, and 6 bases had no gene match. CDR3 in DNA: TGTGCCAGCACTGGGGACAGGGTAACTAACTATGGCTACACCTTC. Residues: CASTGDRVTNYGYTF.

The V and J genes are TRBV12-3 or TRBV12-4 and TRBJ2-7; no clear D gene. The CDR3 consists of 12 residues. The V end was cut by 1 base, the J end by 4 bases, with 5 bases between. CDR3 coding DNA: TGTGCCAGCAGTTTAGTTCGGTACGAGCAGTACTTC. The encoded protein is CASSLVRYEQYF.

The table lists this clone with a count of one. This sequence joins TRBV9 and TRBJ1-2, with D unclear. The V gene lost 0 bases and the J gene lost 4 bases, with 10 bases spanning the gap. This CDR3 has 14 residues. Germline values: CDR1 SGDLS, CDR2 YYNGEE. In nucleotides, the CDR3 is TGTGCCAGCAGCGTAGGGGCAACGAGCTATGGCTACACCTTC. Residues: CASSVGATSYGYTF.

The chain couples TRBV24-1 to TRBJ2-3, with a weak D call TRBD2 (6 bases). V was trimmed by 6 bases and J by 3 bases, leaving 9 bases between them. The CDR3 has 13 amino acids. Germline CDR1 reads KGHDR; CDR2 reads SFDVKD. CDR3 in amino acids: CATSPGGTDTQYF. The CDR3 DNA sequence: TGTGCCACCAGTCCCGGGGGAACAGATACGCAGTATTTT.

The chain is built from TRBV5-1 and TRBJ2-1; D is perhaps TRBD2 (5 bases). This CDR3 has 15 amino acids. Germline V lookup: CDR1 SGHRS, CDR2 YFSETQ. The V and J ends lost 0 bases and 6 bases respectively, with 13 bases between them. CDR3 protein: CASSLVAAGGNEQFF. The CDR3, as DNA: TGCGCCAGCAGCTTGGTCGCGGCCGGAGGCAATGAGCAGTTCTTC. The variable domain in full, with the rest retrieved from reference TRBV5-1 and TRBJ2-1, is KAGVTQTPRYLIKTRGQQVTLSCSPISGHRSVSWYQQTPGQGLQFLFEYFSETQRNKGNFPGRFSGRQFSNSRSEMNVSTLELGDSALYLCASSLVAAGGNEQFFGPGTRLTVL.

V is TRBV9 and J is TRBJ2-7; 7 nucleotides match TRBD2. The CDR3 is 14 amino acids. The V segment lost 3 bases and the J segment 7 bases; nucleotides outside the gene matches: 10. Germline CDR1 reads SGDLS; CDR2 reads YYNGEE. The CDR3: CASSGGGGLLEQYF. DNA of the CDR3: TGTGCCAGCAGCGGTGGGGGAGGGCTCTTAGAGCAGTACTTC.

This clone was counted a few times. The gene calls are TRBV19 and TRBJ2-4, with D possibly being TRBD1 (6 bases). Deletions cut 4 bases from V and 7 bases from J, with 11 bases between. This CDR3 has 13 amino acids. Germline V gene sequence: CDR1 LNHDA, CDR2 SQIVND (reference sequence). The CDR3 sequence: CASSNARGNIQYF. In nucleotides, the CDR3 is TGTGCCAGTAGTAACGCGAGGGGGAACATTCAGTACTTC.

The rearrangement uses TRBV6-5 and TRBJ2-7; D possibly corresponds to TRBD2 (5 bases). Trimming removed 6 bases at V and 7 bases at J, with 10 bases between. CDR1 and CDR2 (germline): MNHEY, SVGAGI. The CDR3 runs 11 residues. The CDR3 DNA follows: TGTGCCAGCAGCCTTCCGGGGGAGCAGTACTTC. Its translation: CASSLPGEQYF.

The V and J genes are TRBV2 and TRBJ1-4, with 10 bases lining up with TRBD1. CDR1 SNHLY and CDR2 FYNNEI come from the germline V gene. The trim removed 3 bases at V and 7 bases at J, leaving 5 bases unmatched. CDR3 length: 15 residues. CDR3 loop: CASSDTRDRGEKLFF. The DNA of the CDR3 is TGTGCCAGCAGTGACACTCGGGACAGGGGTGAAAAACTGTTTTTT.

The rearrangement uses TRBV6-2 or TRBV6-3 and TRBJ2-5; D is ambiguous. The CDR3 totals 16 residues. The germline V and J ends were trimmed by 4 bases and 5 bases, with 20 bases remaining between them. CDR1 MNHEY and CDR2 SVGEGT come from the germline V gene. The CDR3 here is CASSSRVSGFLETQYF. CDR3 bases: TGTGCCAGCAGTTCCCGGGTTTCCGGGTTTCTGGAGACCCAGTACTTC.

This clone came up once. The genes are TRBV27 and TRBJ2-7; 8 nucleotides align to TRBD2. The V gene end was trimmed by 2 bases and the J gene end by 7 bases; junction bases not matched to a gene: 16. Germline values: CDR1 MNHEY, CDR2 SMNVEV (reference sequence). The CDR3 has 17 residues. The chain's CDR3 is CASSLAPGGAGGLEQYF. The CDR3 coding sequence is TGTGCCAGCAGTTTAGCCCCGGGGGGGGCGGGGGGCCTGGAGCAGTACTTC.

The chain uses TRBV10-3 and TRBJ2-7, with TRBD1 identical over 9 bases. Germline V gives CDR1 ENHRY, CDR2 SYGVKD. This CDR3 is 16 amino acids long. V dropped 4 bases and J dropped 2; count of bases not matched to a gene: 9. CDR3 bases: TGTGCCATCAGTGGGTTGAAAGGGGACAGGGCCTACGAGCAGTACTTC. As protein: CAISGLKGDRAYEQYF.

This clone was picked up a small number of times. This rearrangement joins TRBV21-1 to TRBJ1-2; TRBD1 is taken as the D call from the table, unchecked against the DNA. TRBV21-1 is a listed pseudogene. CDR3 length: 14 residues. DNA for the CDR3: TGTGCCAGCAGCAACGGACAGGGGGTCGATGGCTACACCTTC. Protein: CASSNGQGVDGYTF.

The chain carries TRBV4-1 and TRBJ1-1; 8 bases match TRBD1. The CDR3 has 14 residues. CDR1 and CDR2 from the germline V gene are MGHRA and YSYEKL. V trimming: 0 bases; J trimming: 11 bases; junction bases outside the gene matches: 8. CDR3 sequence (DNA): TGCGCCAGCAGCCAAGATATGACAGGGGATAGGGCTTTCTTT. Translated: CASSQDMTGDRAFF.

The V and J genes are TRBV4-1 and TRBJ2-7; 8 positions agree with TRBD1. Germline V gene sequence: CDR1 MGHRA, CDR2 YSYEKL. V shed 1 base, J shed 12 bases, and the junction held 8 bases outside the gene matches. There are 13 residues in the CDR3. Here the CDR3 DNA reads TGCGCCAGCAGCCAAGCCCCGGACAGGGAATCGTACTTC. Translating gives CASSQAPDRESYF.

Here the CDR3 reads CSVDDRGSGYTF. Written as DNA, the CDR3 is TGCAGCGTTGATGACAGGGGTTCTGGCTACACCTTC. The chain employs TRBV29-1 and TRBJ1-2; the match to TRBD1 covers 8 bases. The CDR3 is 12 amino acids. Losses at the gene ends were 3 bases for V and 7 bases for J; bases not matched to a gene: 4. CDR1 and CDR2 (germline): SQVTM, ANQGSEA.

This clone was observed a handful of times. The chain has TRBV5-6 and TRBJ1-6, with D unresolved. CDR3 length equals 13 residues. Germline values: CDR1 SGHDT, CDR2 YYEEEE. V was cut by 1 base and J by 8 bases, with 7 bases left in between. CDR3 amino acids: CASSLYRDSPLHF. DNA for the CDR3: TGTGCCAGCAGCTTGTACCGGGATTCACCCCTCCACTTT. Together with reference TRBV5-6 and TRBJ1-6, the CDR3 gives the full variable domain: DAGVTQSPTHLIKTRGQQVTLRCSPKSGHDTVSWYQQALGQGPQFIFQYYEEEERQRGNFPDRFSGHQFPNYSSELNVNALLLGDSALYLCASSLYRDSPLHFGNGTRLTVT.

The rearrangement joins TRBV27 to TRBJ2-2; TRBD2 aligns across 13 bases. Unmatched junction bases numbered 4, after V lost 6 bases and J lost 0 bases. CDR1 and CDR2 from the germline V gene are MNHEY and SMNVEV (reference sequence). The CDR3 has 17 amino acids. In DNA, the CDR3 is TGTGCCAGCAGCGGGACTAGCGGGATCACGAACACCGGGGAGCTGTTTTTT. Translated, it gives CASSGTSGITNTGELFF.

This clone has just a few counts. The V call is TRBV18, the J call TRBJ1-1, with D uncertain. Germline CDR1 reads KGHSH; CDR2 reads LQKENI. V was cut by 6 bases and J by 4 bases, with 12 bases left in between. CDR3 size: 13 residues. CDR3 coding DNA: TGTGCCAGCTCGCGCCAGGAGGGCACTGAAGCTTTCTTT. Translation: CASSRQEGTEAFF. The variable domain in full, with the rest retrieved from reference TRBV18 and TRBJ1-1, is NAGVMQNPRHLVRRRGQEARLRCSPMKGHSHVYWYRQLPEEGLKFMVYLQKENIIDESGMPKERFSAEFPKEGPSILRIQQVVRGDSAAYFCASSRQEGTEAFFGQGTRLTVV.

V usage is TRBV11-3 and J usage is TRBJ2-7, with 7 bases fitting TRBD2. The CDR3 covers 17 residues. CDR1 and CDR2 from the germline V gene are SGHNT and YENEEA. J was trimmed by 5 bases and V by 3 bases; bases with no gene match: 16. Written as DNA, the CDR3 is TGTGCCAGCAGCTTGAGGGGTGCGGGAGCCTCCAGGGACGAGCAGTACTTC. This gives the protein CASSLRGAGASRDEQYF. Drawing the rest from reference TRBV11-3 and TRBJ2-7, the complete variable domain is EAGVVQSPRYKIIEKKQPVAFWCNPISGHNTLYWYLQNLGQGPELLIRYENEEAVDDSQLPKDRFSAERLKGVDSTLKIQPAELGDSAVYLCASSLRGAGASRDEQYFGPGTRLTVT.

V gene TRBV25-1 combines with J gene TRBJ1-1; D may be TRBD1 (5 bases). CDR1 is MGHDK and CDR2 is SYGVNS in the germline V gene. V lost 3 bases, J lost 1 base, and 9 bases lay in between. The CDR3 covers 14 residues. The CDR3 spells CASSEGRRNTEAFF. CDR3 coding DNA: TGTGCCAGCAGTGAGGGGCGGCGGAACACTGAAGCTTTCTTT.

The chain combines TRBV30 with TRBJ1-1, with unresolved D. The V end lost 4 bases, the J end lost 0 bases, and 9 bases lay between the germline ends. The germline V gene has CDR1 GTSNPN and CDR2 SVGIG (reference sequence). This CDR3 has 13 residues. The CDR3 here is CAWKLWMNTEAFF. The CDR3 DNA is TGTGCCTGGAAACTATGGATGAACACTGAAGCTTTCTTT.

The V gene is TRBV19, the J gene TRBJ2-6; a weak D match, TRBD2 (5 bases). V lost 2 bases, J lost 1 base, and 6 bases lay in between. This CDR3 contains 15 residues. CDR1 LNHDA and CDR2 SQIVND come from the germline V gene (reference sequence). The CDR3, as DNA: TGTGCCAGTAGTATATCGGGGTCTGGGGCCAACGTCCTGACTTTC. Residues: CASSISGSGANVLTF.

The count of this clone is one. The chain uses TRBV4-3 and TRBJ1-2; 7 bases line up with TRBD1. The CDR3 has 16 amino acids. J was trimmed by 6 bases and V by 0 bases; bases with no gene match: 10. Looked up from germline, CDR1 is LGHNA and CDR2 is YSLEER. The CDR3: CASSQDRPRGADGYTF. CDR3 nucleotide sequence: TGCGCCAGCAGCCAAGACCGGCCCAGGGGGGCCGATGGCTACACCTTC.

V is TRBV11-2 and J is TRBJ2-7; D is possibly TRBD2 (6 bases). This CDR3 comprises 14 residues. CDR1 is SGHAT, CDR2 FQNNGV, per germline. The ends were cut back, 3 bases at V and 0 bases at J, with 9 bases in the middle. This CDR3 is CASSLVDYSYEQYF. As DNA, the CDR3 is TGTGCCAGCAGCTTGGTGGACTACTCCTACGAGCAGTACTTC. Drawing the rest from reference TRBV11-2 and TRBJ2-7, the complete variable domain is EAGVAQSPRYKIIEKRQSVAFWCNPISGHATLYWYQQILGQGPKLLIQFQNNGVVDDSQLPKDRFSAERLKGVDSTLKIQPAKLEDSAVYLCASSLVDYSYEQYFGPGTRLTVT.

V is TRBV6-2 or TRBV6-3 and J is TRBJ1-2; 8 nucleotides match TRBD1. Germline CDR1 MNHEY, CDR2 SVGEGT. The CDR3 is 18 residues long. The ends lost 0 bases at V and 0 bases at J; junction bases unmatched: 9. The CDR3 region has the DNA TGTGCCAGCAGTTACTCGAAGCCCGGGACAGGAGCTAACTATGGCTACACCTTC. This sequence encodes CASSYSKPGTGANYGYTF.